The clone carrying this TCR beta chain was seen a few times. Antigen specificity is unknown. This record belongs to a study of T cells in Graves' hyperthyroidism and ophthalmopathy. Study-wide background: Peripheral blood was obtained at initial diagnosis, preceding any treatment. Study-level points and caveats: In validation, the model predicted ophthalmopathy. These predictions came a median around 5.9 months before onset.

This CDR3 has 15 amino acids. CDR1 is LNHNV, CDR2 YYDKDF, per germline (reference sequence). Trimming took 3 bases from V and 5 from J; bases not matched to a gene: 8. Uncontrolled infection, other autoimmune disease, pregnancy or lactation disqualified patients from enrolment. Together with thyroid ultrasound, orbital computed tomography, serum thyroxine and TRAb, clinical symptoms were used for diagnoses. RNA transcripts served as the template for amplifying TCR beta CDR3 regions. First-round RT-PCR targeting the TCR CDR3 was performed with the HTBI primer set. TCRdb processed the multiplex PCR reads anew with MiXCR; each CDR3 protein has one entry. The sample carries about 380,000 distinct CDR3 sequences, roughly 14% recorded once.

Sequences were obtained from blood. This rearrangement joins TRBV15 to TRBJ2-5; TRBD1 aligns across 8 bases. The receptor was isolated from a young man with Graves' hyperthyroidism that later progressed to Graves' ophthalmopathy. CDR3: CATSRFTGGRETQYF. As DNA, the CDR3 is TGTGCCACCAGCAGGTTCACAGGGGGAAGGGAGACCCAGTACTTC.